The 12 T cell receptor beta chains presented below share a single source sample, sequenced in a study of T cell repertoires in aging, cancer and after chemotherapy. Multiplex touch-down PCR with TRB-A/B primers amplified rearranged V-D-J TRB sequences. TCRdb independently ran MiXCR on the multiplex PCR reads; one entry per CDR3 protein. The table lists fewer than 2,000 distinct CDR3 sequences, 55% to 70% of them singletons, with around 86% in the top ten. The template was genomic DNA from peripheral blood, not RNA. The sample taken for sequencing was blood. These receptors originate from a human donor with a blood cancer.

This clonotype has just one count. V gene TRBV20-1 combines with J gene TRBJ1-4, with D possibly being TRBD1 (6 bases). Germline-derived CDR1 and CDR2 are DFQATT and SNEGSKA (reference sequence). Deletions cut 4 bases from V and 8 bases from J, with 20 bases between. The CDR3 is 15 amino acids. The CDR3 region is CSAMGSGDLREKLFF. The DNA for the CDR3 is TGCAGTGCTATGGGGTCAGGGGATTTGAGGGAAAAACTGTTTTTT.

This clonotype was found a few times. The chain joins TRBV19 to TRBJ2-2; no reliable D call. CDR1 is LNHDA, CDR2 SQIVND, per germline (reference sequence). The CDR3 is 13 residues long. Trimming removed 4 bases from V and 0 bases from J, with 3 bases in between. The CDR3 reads CASSNPNTGELFF. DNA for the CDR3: TGTGCCAGTAGTAATCCGAACACCGGGGAGCTGTTTTTT.

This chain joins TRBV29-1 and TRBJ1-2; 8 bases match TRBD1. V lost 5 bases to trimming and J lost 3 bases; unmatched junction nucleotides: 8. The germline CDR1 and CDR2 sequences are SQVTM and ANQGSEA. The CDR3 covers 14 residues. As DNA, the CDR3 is TGCAGCGTTAGGACAGGGCTGATCGACTATGGCTACACCTTC. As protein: CSVRTGLIDYGYTF.

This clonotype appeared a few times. The DNA of the CDR3 is TGTGCCAGTGGACTAGTGGGAATGTACGAGCAGTTCTTC. This translates into CASGLVGMYEQFF. The rearrangement joins TRBV27 to TRBJ2-1; 7 bases align to TRBD2. The CDR3 sequence is 13 residues long. J lost 10 bases, V lost 9 bases, and 12 bases had no gene match. Germline CDR1 is MNHEY and CDR2 is SMNVEV (reference sequence).

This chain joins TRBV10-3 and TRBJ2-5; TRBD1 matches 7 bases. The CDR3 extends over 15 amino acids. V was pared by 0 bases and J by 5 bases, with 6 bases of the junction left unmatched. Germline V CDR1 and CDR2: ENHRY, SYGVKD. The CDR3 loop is CAISESETGLETQYF. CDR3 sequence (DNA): TGTGCCATCAGTGAGTCGGAGACAGGGCTTGAGACCCAGTACTTC.

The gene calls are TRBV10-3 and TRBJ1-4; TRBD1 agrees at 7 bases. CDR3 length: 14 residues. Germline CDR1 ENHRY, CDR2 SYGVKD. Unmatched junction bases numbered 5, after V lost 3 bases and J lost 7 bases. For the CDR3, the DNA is TGTGCCATCAGTGATGACAGGGAGGCTGAAAAACTGTTTTTT. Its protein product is CAISDDREAEKLFF.

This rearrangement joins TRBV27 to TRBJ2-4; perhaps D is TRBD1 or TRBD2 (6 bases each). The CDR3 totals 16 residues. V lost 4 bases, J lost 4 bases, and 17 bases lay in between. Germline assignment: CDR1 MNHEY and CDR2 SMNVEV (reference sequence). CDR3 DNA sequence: TGTGCCAGCAGTTCACTCGAGGGGGGCACAAAAAACATTCAGTACTTC. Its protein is CASSSLEGGTKNIQYF.

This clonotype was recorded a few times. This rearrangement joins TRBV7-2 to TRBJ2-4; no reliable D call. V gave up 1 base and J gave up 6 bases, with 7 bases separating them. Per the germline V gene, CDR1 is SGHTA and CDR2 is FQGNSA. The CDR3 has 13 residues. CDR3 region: CASSLDGRNIQYF. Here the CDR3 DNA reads TGTGCCAGCAGCTTAGATGGTAGAAACATTCAGTACTTC.

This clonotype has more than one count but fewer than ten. This CDR3 reads CASSPDKSYEQYF. CDR3 bases: TGTGCCAGCAGTCCTGACAAAAGCTACGAGCAGTACTTC. The chain carries TRBV12-3 or TRBV12-4 and TRBJ2-7; D gene ambiguous. This CDR3 comprises 13 residues. Trimming stripped 5 bases from V and 3 bases from J, with 11 bases between.

CDR3 sequence (DNA): TGTGCCAGCAGCTTGGAGGCGGGAGGGAGTGAGCAGTTCTTC. Translating gives CASSLEAGGSEQFF. This sequence joins TRBV5-6 and TRBJ2-1; 9 positions match TRBD2. In germline, CDR1 is SGHDT, CDR2 YYEEEE. CDR3 length: 14 residues. The V gene end was trimmed by 0 bases and the J gene end by 9 bases; junction bases not matched to a gene: 4. The full variable domain, completed using reference TRBV5-6 and TRBJ2-1, is DAGVTQSPTHLIKTRGQQVTLRCSPKSGHDTVSWYQQALGQGPQFIFQYYEEEERQRGNFPDRFSGHQFPNYSSELNVNALLLGDSALYLCASSLEAGGSEQFFGPGTRLTVL.

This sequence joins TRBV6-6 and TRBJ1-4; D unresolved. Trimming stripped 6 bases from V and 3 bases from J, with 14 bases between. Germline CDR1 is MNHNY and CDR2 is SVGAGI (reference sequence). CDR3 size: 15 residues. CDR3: CASSIRPTPNEKLFF. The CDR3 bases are TGTGCCAGCAGCATACGGCCTACTCCTAATGAAAAACTGTTTTTT.

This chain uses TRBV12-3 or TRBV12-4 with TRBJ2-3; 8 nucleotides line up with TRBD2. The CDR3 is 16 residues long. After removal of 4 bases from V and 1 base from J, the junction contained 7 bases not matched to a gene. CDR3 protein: CASSSYSGIGTDTQYF. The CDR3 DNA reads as TGTGCCAGCAGTTCCTATAGCGGGATTGGCACAGATACGCAGTATTTT.